The 19 T cell receptor beta chains listed next were all sequenced from one sample in a study of CD4 and CD8 cells across lung adenocarcinoma regions. TCRdb used MiXCR to reprocess the PCR reads, holding one entry per CDR3 protein. The table records 9,000 to 13,000 distinct CDR3 sequences, roughly 50% of them present only once. Source material: CD4+ T cells from the center of a lung tumor. The receptors originated from a male donor with lung adenocarcinoma. The CD4 and CD8 labels of this study may be unreliable.

The chain employs TRBV27 and TRBJ2-1, with D perhaps being TRBD1 or TRBD2 (5 bases each). Germline CDR1 reads MNHEY; CDR2 reads SMNVEV (reference sequence). The V end lost 6 bases, the J end lost 6 bases, and 21 bases lay between the germline ends. This CDR3 has 16 residues. The CDR3 protein is CASSLTGRATTNEQFF. In DNA, the CDR3 is TGTGCCAGCAGCCTCACGGGGCGGGCCACAACCAATGAGCAGTTCTTC.

As to this clonotype: The junction and the germline gene differ at one end; a read error may be behind it. This chain connects TRBV10-2 to TRBJ2-1, with D hard to call. The germline V gene encodes CDR1 WSHSY and CDR2 SAAADI. The CDR3 covers 13 residues. The CDR3 DNA reads TGCGCCAGCATGGCTGGCTCCTACCATGAGCAGTTCTTC. Translating gives CASMAGSYHEQFF.

V and J are TRBV11-1 and TRBJ2-3; weak D call: TRBD2 (6 bases). The CDR3 runs 15 residues. The germline gives CDR1 SGHAT, CDR2 FQDESV (reference sequence). V lost 3 bases, J lost 2 bases, and 12 bases lay in between. The chain's CDR3 is CASSFWRDPTDTQYF. The CDR3 DNA sequence: TGTGCCAGCAGCTTCTGGCGGGACCCCACAGATACGCAGTATTTT.

On this clonotype itself: Compared with germline, one end of the junction differs, possibly owing to a read error. The chain has TRBV7-6 and TRBJ2-3; TRBD2 might be the D (7 bases). Germline lookup yields CDR1 SGHVS and CDR2 FNYEAQ. This CDR3 has 17 amino acids. DNA of the CDR3: TGTGCCAGCAGCGTGGGGTTCGGGGGGCGTGAACAAGAGACCCAGTATTTC. It specifies CASSVGFGGREQETQYF.

This clonotype was seen more than once but under ten times. V usage is TRBV6-5 and J usage is TRBJ2-1; no firm D call. V lost 4 bases and J 0 bases, leaving 7 bases between the germline ends. This CDR3 spans 14 amino acids. CDR1 is MNHEY, CDR2 SVGAGI, per germline. The CDR3 sequence: CASSLKNSYNEQFF. CDR3 DNA: TGTGCCAGCAGTTTAAAGAACTCCTACAATGAGCAGTTCTTC.

This rearrangement joins TRBV27 to TRBJ2-2, with D unclear. CDR1 and CDR2 (germline): MNHEY, SMNVEV (reference sequence). The CDR3 length is 13 residues. The V gene lost 6 bases and the J gene lost 5 bases, with 10 bases spanning the gap. The DNA for the CDR3 is TGTGCCAGCAGCTCCTTGCGGACCGGGGAGCTGTTTTTT. Residues: CASSSLRTGELFF.

This clonotype is medium-sized (0.01 to 0.1%) in the sample. The chain joins TRBV6-1 to TRBJ2-3; D not certain. The germline V gene has CDR1 MNHNS and CDR2 SASEGT. The CDR3 has 15 amino acids. V shed 2 bases and J shed 6 bases, with 15 bases lying between them. The CDR3 region has the DNA TGTGCCAGCAGTGAATCAGCTACCCACCTGGATACGCAGTATTTT. Translated, it gives CASSESATHLDTQYF.

Notes on this clonotype: The germline gene is not matched at one end of the junction; a read error may be the cause. The J gene is TRBJ2-5, the V gene TRBV6-1, with D possibly TRBD2 on 7 matching bases. CDR3 length equals 16 residues. The germline V gene encodes CDR1 MNHNS and CDR2 SASEGT. The CDR3 reads CASGGAVCSHKETQYF. The CDR3 nucleotides read TGTGCCAGCGGGGGGGCCGTGTGCTCGCACAAAGAGACCCAGTACTTT.

The sample holds many counts of this clonotype. The gene calls are TRBV7-2 and TRBJ2-4; the D is unclear. Between the trimmed V and J ends, which lost 5 bases and 2 bases, there was a span of 10 bases. CDR1 SGHTA and CDR2 FQGNSA come from the germline V gene. The CDR3 length is 14 residues. The CDR3 protein is CASSSSNSKNIQYF. CDR3 coding DNA: TGTGCCAGCAGCAGTTCTAATTCCAAAAACATTCAGTACTTC.

The table lists this clonotype with many counts. The chain couples TRBV6-4 to TRBJ2-1, with TRBD2 identical over 10 bases. Germline CDR1 and CDR2: MRHNA and SNTAGT. There are 16 residues in the CDR3. V lost 5 bases, J lost 5 bases, and 9 bases stayed unmatched. CDR3 bases: TGTGCCAGCAGTACAGGGGTAGCGGGAGGACACAATGAGCAGTTCTTC. Encoded protein: CASSTGVAGGHNEQFF.

The J gene is TRBJ2-3, the V gene TRBV6-4, with TRBD2 identical over 11 bases. This CDR3 comprises 16 residues. V trimming: 2 bases; J trimming: 1 base; junction bases outside the gene matches: 2. Per germline, CDR1 MRHNA and CDR2 SNTAGT. In DNA, the CDR3 is TGTGCCAGCAGTGACGGGACTAGCGGAGGCACAGATACGCAGTATTTT. This sequence encodes CASSDGTSGGTDTQYF.

The V call is TRBV11-2, the J call TRBJ2-1; 16 nucleotides match TRBD2. V shed 5 bases and J 9 bases; nucleotides not matched to a gene: 10. The CDR3 runs 17 residues. The germline CDR1 and CDR2 sequences are SGHAT and FQNNGV. The CDR3 region has the DNA TGTGCCAGCAGCCCGGGACTAGCGGGGGGGCTAGTCGGTGAGCAGTTCTTC. This gives the protein CASSPGLAGGLVGEQFF.

The chain carries TRBV27 and TRBJ2-1; D uncertain. TRBJ2-7 matches the DNA end more closely, so the J call is doubtful. The CDR3 spans 13 residues. Germline V gene sequence: CDR1 MNHEY, CDR2 SMNVEV (reference sequence). DNA of the CDR3: TGTGCCAGCAGTCCCCGAACCGCGGAAGAGCAGTACTTC. This translates into CASSPRTAEEQYF.

The chain recombines TRBV6-5 with TRBJ2-5, with D hard to call. The V gene lost 4 bases and the J gene lost 5 bases, with 5 bases spanning the gap. The CDR3 runs to 11 residues. Looked up from germline, CDR1 is MNHEY and CDR2 is SVGAGI. CDR3 coding DNA: TGTGCCAGCAGTTGGTTTGAGACCCAGTACTTC. It encodes CASSWFETQYF.

In the case of this clonotype: An end of the junction does not agree with germline; a read error may underlie this. The chain recombines TRBV6-2 or TRBV6-3 with TRBJ2-3; a possible D gene is TRBD2 (8 bases). The CDR3 is 15 residues long. In germline, CDR1 is MNHEY, CDR2 SVGEGT. The CDR3 nucleotides are TGTGGCGGGGGGCAGGGGGGCGGCGGCCCAGAGACGCAGTATTTT. Amino acid sequence: CGGGQGGGGPETQYF.

This clonotype is medium-sized (0.01 to 0.1%). The CDR3 region is CASSRIIGGSNYGYTF. The CDR3 region has the DNA TGTGCCAGCTCCAGGATCATCGGCGGATCTAACTATGGCTACACCTTC. This chain joins TRBV6-1 and TRBJ1-2, with D unclear. Between the trimmed V and J ends, which lost 8 bases and 0 bases, there was a span of 19 bases. The CDR3 covers 16 residues. CDR1 and CDR2 (germline): MNHNS, SASEGT.

V is TRBV6-4 and J is TRBJ2-6, with D tentatively TRBD1 (6 bases). This CDR3 is 15 amino acids long. The V gene lost 5 bases and the J gene lost 18 bases, with 26 bases spanning the gap. Germline CDR1 MRHNA, CDR2 SNTAGT. The CDR3 region is CASSPQGSGSNEQTF. CDR3 bases: TGTGCCAGCAGTCCACAGGGCTCTGGCTCCAACGAGCAGACTTTC.

The rearrangement uses TRBV27 and TRBJ2-4; possibly TRBD2 for D (6 bases). The J call may be incorrect, as the DNA end agrees better with TRBJ2-3. CDR3 length equals 19 residues. The V gene's germline CDR1 is MNHEY and CDR2 SMNVEV (reference sequence). DNA for the CDR3: TGTGCCAGCAGAGCGTCGCGGGTCGCGGGGCAGTCTGCCACAAATATTCAGTATTTT. It yields the protein CASRASRVAGQSATNIQYF.

This clonotype was recorded once. The V and J genes are TRBV6-1 and TRBJ2-2; D call uncertain. CDR3 length equals 15 residues. Deletions cut 2 bases from V and 5 bases from J, with 12 bases between. Germline CDR1 MNHNS, CDR2 SASEGT. This CDR3 reads CASSEFYGSTGELFF. CDR3 bases: TGTGCCAGCAGTGAATTCTATGGTAGTACCGGGGAGCTGTTTTTT.